This T cell receptor beta chain was captured in a study of metastatic and nonmetastatic thyroid tumors. Study information: Repertoire comparison spanned blood and tumor or nodule tissue of malignant and benign thyroid patients.

Whole-study findings and limits: Reports indicated that malignant thyroid tumors showed significantly higher TCR beta diversity than benign nodules did, in blood and tumor.

Thyroid surgery was performed in patients who had received no treatment beforehand. Original methodology: Clinicopathological groups of papillary thyroid cancer showed CDR3 differences that were used to build a distant-metastasis classifier. MiXCR was used by TCRdb to re-call the PCR reads. What appears here as the V and J calls and clone size reflects TCRdb's work, not the paper's. Among about 15,000 clones listed, about 25% were seen once. Points on this clone: The antigen is undetermined.

This TCR derives from a female donor with papillary thyroid cancer or a benign thyroid nodule (not recorded which). Some clones in this sample may be carry-over from other donors' samples. Sequenced: adjacent normal tissue.

The CDR3 nucleotides are TGCAGTGCTTTCCGGGACAGGGGGCAATATAGCAATCAGCCCCAGCATTTT. Translated, it gives CSAFRDRGQYSNQPQHF. The V call is TRBV20-1, the J call TRBJ1-5; 12 positions agree with TRBD1. The CDR3 is made up of 17 amino acids. From germline, CDR1 is DFQATT and CDR2 SNEGSKA (reference sequence). V lost 5 bases and J lost 0; bases outside the gene matches: 8.